This passage covers 9 T cell receptor beta chains from one sample sequenced in a study of a mutant IDH1 vaccine in newly diagnosed glioma. TCRdb's table, derived via immunoSEQ multiplex PCR, lists solely in-frame clones and lacks some. The sample has 85,000 to 100,000 clones, around 80% seen once. Time point meaning: baseline, week 1 (first vaccination visit). Treatment indicated: pre-vaccination baseline after standard-of-care therapy. Specimen: PBMCs, collected from a glioma patient treated with radiotherapy, temozolomide or both. All receptors derive from a man aged 35 to 55 with glioma.

This clone showed up just a few times. This rearrangement joins TRBV30 to TRBJ1-1; D remains ambiguous. V was pared by 0 bases and J by 0 bases, with 8 bases between. CDR3 size: 14 residues. The germline CDR1 and CDR2 sequences are GTSNPN and SVGIG (reference sequence). CDR3 loop: CAWSVLGLNTEAFF. CDR3 coding DNA: TGTGCCTGGAGTGTATTGGGGTTGAACACTGAAGCTTTCTTT.

The chain recombines TRBV19 with TRBJ2-1, with D perhaps matching TRBD1 or TRBD2 (6 bases each). CDR1 is LNHDA, CDR2 SQIVND, per germline (reference sequence). This CDR3 is built from 15 residues. With 8 bases removed from V and 6 bases from J, the gap between germline ends came to 20 bases. CDR3 protein: CASYSRPGATNEQFF. As DNA, the CDR3 is TGTGCCAGTTATTCGAGGCCGGGGGCAACCAATGAGCAGTTCTTC.

V usage is TRBV28 and J usage is TRBJ1-4, with D tentatively TRBD1 (6 bases). Trimming left V 4 bases short and J 3 bases short, with 12 bases between. This CDR3 spans 15 amino acids. Germline CDR1 MDHEN, CDR2 SYDVKM. The CDR3 nucleotides read TGTGCCAGCAGTTGGGGAGGGGGGGCTAATGAAAAACTGTTTTTT. Translating gives CASSWGGGANEKLFF.

The J gene is TRBJ2-2, the V gene TRBV4-3; the D is unclear. This CDR3 region has 14 residues. CDR1 and CDR2 (germline): LGHNA, YSLEER. Trimming left V 3 bases short and J 2 bases short, with 7 bases between. CDR3 amino acids: CASSHSDNTGELFF. The CDR3 DNA sequence: TGCGCCAGCAGCCACTCGGACAACACCGGGGAGCTGTTTTTT.

The V gene is TRBV10-3, the J gene TRBJ1-2, with TRBD1 identical over 10 bases. V gave up 11 bases and J gave up 6 bases; unmatched junction bases: 6. Germline V CDR1 and CDR2: ENHRY, SYGVKD. The CDR3 is 12 amino acids. CDR3 residues: CAGRTGGDGYTF. The CDR3, as DNA: TGTGCCGGGCGGACAGGGGGGGATGGCTACACCTTC.

The chain joins TRBV19 to TRBJ2-7; D might be TRBD1 (5 bases). Per germline, CDR1 LNHDA and CDR2 SQIVND (reference sequence). CDR3 length: 15 amino acids. The V end was cut by 1 base, the J end by 2 bases, with 12 bases between. The CDR3 DNA sequence: TGTGCCAGTAGTATAGTCACAGGTCGAACCTACGAGCAGTACTTC. Residues: CASSIVTGRTYEQYF.

In this sample, this clone turned up a few times. The chain combines TRBV6-1 with TRBJ1-5, with a tentative D call TRBD1 (5 bases). This CDR3 is 13 amino acids long. CDR1 is MNHNS, CDR2 SASEGT, per germline. With 7 bases removed from V and 3 bases from J, the gap between germline ends came to 10 bases. The CDR3 region has the DNA TGTGCCAGCAATGGGGGGAACAATCAGCCCCAGCATTTT. Translating gives CASNGGNNQPQHF.

J is TRBJ2-6 and V is TRBV5-6; no firm D call. In germline, CDR1 is SGHDT, CDR2 YYEEEE. Trimming took off 0 bases at V and 7 bases at J, with 11 bases between the two ends. This CDR3 comprises 15 residues. CDR3 amino acids: CASSLEGSRANVLTF. The CDR3, as DNA: TGTGCCAGCAGCTTGGAAGGATCGAGAGCCAACGTCCTGACTTTC. The whole variable domain, remainder taken from reference TRBV5-6 and TRBJ2-6, is DAGVTQSPTHLIKTRGQQVTLRCSPKSGHDTVSWYQQALGQGPQFIFQYYEEEERQRGNFPDRFSGHQFPNYSSELNVNALLLGDSALYLCASSLEGSRANVLTFGAGSRLTVL.

This chain uses TRBV10-1 with TRBJ2-3, with D perhaps TRBD2 (6 bases). Germline-derived CDR1 and CDR2 are WNHNN and SYGVQD (reference sequence). V was shortened by 6 bases and J by 7 bases, with 17 bases between the two germline ends. CDR3 length equals 14 residues. The CDR3 is CASSGGAIKNTQYF. CDR3 DNA sequence: TGCGCCAGCAGCGGGGGAGCCATTAAGAATACGCAGTATTTT.